This TCR beta chain was observed in a study of T cells after yellow fever vaccination. Looked up from germline, CDR1 is SGHTA and CDR2 is FQGNSA. V gave up 5 bases and J gave up 7 bases, with 14 bases separating them. CDR3 size: 14 residues. MiXCR, applied by TCRdb to the 5' RACE reads, yields one record per CDR3 protein. The top ten clones hold roughly 26% of a sample with 300,000 to 350,000 distinct CDR3 sequences, almost 4% of them seen once. This clonotype was detected many times. The material was PBMCs, obtained 5 days after the yellow fever booster vaccination. The TCR sequence derives from a man in his late teens or twenties who received the YFV17D yellow fever vaccine. V and J are TRBV7-2 and TRBJ1-4, with D possibly matching TRBD1 (6 bases). The CDR3 reads CASSPQGWGEKLFF. The CDR3 coding sequence is TGTGCCAGCAGCCCACAGGGTTGGGGTGAAAAACTGTTTTTT.